The 32 T cell receptor beta chains below all came from one sample that was sequenced in a study of cytomegalovirus exposure and HLA in healthy donors. PCR amplification relied on 60 Vbeta primers (plus 13 Jbeta primers). Here immunoSEQ multiplex PCR was the method, and the copy in TCRdb shows in-frame clones only, minus some. Found here are under 200,000 clones, 75% to 85% of them singletons; the top ten hold around 7%. The specimen was PBMCs. All receptors come from a male donor in good health and CMV-seropositive.

V gene TRBV25-1 combines with J gene TRBJ2-1, with a weak D call TRBD2 (5 bases). CDR1 is MGHDK and CDR2 is SYGVNS in the germline V gene. Deletions cut 2 bases from V and 8 bases from J, with 13 bases between. CDR3 size: 14 residues. This chain's CDR3 is CASSERPPRDEQFF. CDR3 coding DNA: TGTGCCAGCAGTGAACGCCCCCCGAGGGATGAGCAGTTCTTC.

The chain couples TRBV7-3 to TRBJ2-3; 7 bases line up with TRBD2. Per germline, CDR1 SGHTA and CDR2 FQGTGA. V lost 3 bases, J lost 1 base, and 13 bases stayed unmatched. The CDR3 is made up of 18 amino acids. As DNA, the CDR3 is TGTGCCAGCAGCTTGACACGGCGAGCGGGGAAACGCACAGATACGCAGTATTTT. This translates into CASSLTRRAGKRTDTQYF.

As for this clone: The junction departs from the called germline gene at one end, perhaps through a read error. The rearrangement uses TRBV7-7 and TRBJ2-3; D perhaps matches TRBD1 (5 bases). This CDR3 is built from 15 residues. Looked up from germline, CDR1 is SSHAT and CDR2 is FNYEAQ (reference sequence). CDR3 DNA: TGTGCTAGCAGCTTAAATCCCCTCCACAGGGATACGCAGTATTTT. This translates into CASSLNPLHRDTQYF. The complete variable domain, with remaining parts taken from reference TRBV7-7 and TRBJ2-3, reads GAGVSQSPRYKVTKRGQDVTLRCDPISSHATLYWYQQALGQGPEFLTYFNYEAQPDKSGLPSDRFSAERPEGSISTLTIQRTEQRDSAMYRCASSLNPLHRDTQYFGPGTRLTVL.

This chain links TRBV19 with TRBJ1-1; D is uncertain. Germline V gives CDR1 LNHDA, CDR2 SQIVND (reference sequence). Trimming pared 7 bases from V and 4 bases from J, leaving 19 bases between. The CDR3 length is 15 residues. The CDR3 DNA sequence: TGTGCCAGTATCTTGGTGATGTCCTACGGCACTGAAGCTTTCTTT. Translating it yields CASILVMSYGTEAFF.

The gene calls are TRBV5-1 and TRBJ2-1, with 9 bases matching TRBD2. Germline V gene lookup returns CDR1 SGHRS and CDR2 YFSETQ. V lost 3 bases, J lost 4 bases, and 8 bases stayed unmatched. This CDR3 contains 16 residues. The CDR3 loop is CASSSESGGRYNEQFF. In DNA, the CDR3 is TGCGCCAGCAGCTCCGAAAGCGGGGGGAGGTACAATGAGCAGTTCTTC.

This clone appeared a few times. The gene calls are TRBV29-1 and TRBJ2-2; 7 nucleotides line up with TRBD1. Germline V gene data show CDR1 as SQVTM and CDR2 as ANQGSEA. The trim removed 6 bases at V and 6 bases at J, leaving 10 bases unmatched. The CDR3 sequence is 14 residues long. CDR3 sequence (DNA): TGCAGCGTCCAAGACAGGGACGGGTCCGGGGAGCTGTTTTTT. Translation gives CSVQDRDGSGELFF.

This chain's CDR3 is CASSGGNRGSGNTIYF. CDR3 DNA sequence: TGTGCCAGCAGCGGGGGGAACAGGGGCTCTGGAAACACCATATATTTT. The chain combines TRBV21-1 with TRBJ1-3; the table's D call, TRBD1, was not checked against the DNA. TRBV21-1 is tagged as a pseudogene. The CDR3 extends over 16 amino acids.

This chain uses TRBV7-9 with TRBJ2-4; D gene uncertain. The length of the CDR3 is 16 residues. V shed 1 base and J shed 0 bases, with 10 bases lying between them. Germline-derived CDR1 and CDR2 are SEHNR and FQNEAQ (reference sequence). The CDR3 sequence: CASSLGGQLAKNIQYF. DNA of the CDR3: TGTGCCAGCAGCTTAGGCGGCCAACTAGCCAAAAACATTCAGTACTTC.

This sequence joins TRBV6-6 and TRBJ1-1, with D possibly TRBD1 on 5 matching bases. The CDR3 sequence is 14 residues long. V gave up 5 bases and J gave up 0 bases, with 10 bases separating them. Germline V CDR1 and CDR2: MNHNY, SVGAGI (reference sequence). In DNA form, the CDR3 reads TGTGCCAGCAGTCTCAGACAGCTGAACACTGAAGCTTTCTTT. Amino acid sequence: CASSLRQLNTEAFF.

This clone has only one observation. The CDR3 nucleotides are TGTGCCAGCAGTTACTCGACAGGGTCCCAATACAATGAGCAGTTCTTC. As protein: CASSYSTGSQYNEQFF. The chain is built from TRBV6-6 and TRBJ2-1; 7 nucleotides align to TRBD1. V shed 0 bases and J 4 bases; nucleotides not matched to a gene: 6. Germline loops: CDR1 MNHNY, CDR2 SVGAGI (reference sequence). The CDR3 length is 16 residues.

The V gene is TRBV30, the J gene TRBJ1-1; 8 positions agree with TRBD1. The ends lost 2 bases at V and 0 bases at J; junction bases unmatched: 8. The CDR3 runs to 16 residues. The germline gives CDR1 GTSNPN, CDR2 SVGIG (reference sequence). The CDR3: CAWSSGGGQVNTEAFF. In DNA form, the CDR3 reads TGTGCCTGGAGTTCAGGGGGGGGACAGGTGAACACTGAAGCTTTCTTT.

This clone was observed many times. The chain joins TRBV6-5 to TRBJ2-2; D remains ambiguous. Germline values: CDR1 MNHEY, CDR2 SVGAGI. The CDR3 has 12 amino acids. V lost 0 bases, J lost 6 bases, and 2 bases lay in between. The CDR3 nucleotides are TGTGCCAGCAGTTACTCCGCCGGGGAGCTGTTTTTT. It translates to CASSYSAGELFF.

The V and J genes are TRBV7-2 and TRBJ2-6; TRBD2 might be the D (7 bases). Germline V CDR1 and CDR2: SGHTA, FQGNSA. V shed 2 bases and J shed 5 bases, with 22 bases lying between them. This CDR3 comprises 19 residues. CDR3 nucleotide sequence: TGTGCCAGCAGCTTATTTCCCCCGGGGGGCAAGATGCGGGCCAACGTCCTGACTTTC. It is translated as CASSLFPPGGKMRANVLTF.

This chain uses TRBV4-1 with TRBJ1-5; D is unresolved. Germline lookup yields CDR1 MGHRA and CDR2 YSYEKL. This CDR3 has 15 residues. V was cut by 0 bases and J by 3 bases, with 9 bases left in between. The CDR3 here is CASSQEEGVNQPQHF. CDR3 nucleotide sequence: TGCGCCAGCAGCCAAGAGGAAGGAGTCAATCAGCCCCAGCATTTT.

This clone was seen only a few times. This chain links TRBV4-3 with TRBJ2-3; D perhaps matches TRBD2 (6 bases). Trimming left V 0 bases short and J 0 bases short, with 19 bases between. The CDR3 length is 19 residues. Germline loops: CDR1 LGHNA, CDR2 YSLEER. This chain's CDR3 is CASSQDNTRRGTSTDTQYF. The CDR3 DNA is TGCGCCAGCAGCCAAGATAACACTCGGCGGGGAACTAGCACAGATACGCAGTATTTT.

This clone occurred a few times. The rearrangement joins TRBV6-1 to TRBJ1-1; the D is unclear. The germline V gene encodes CDR1 MNHNS and CDR2 SASEGT. Trimming pared 1 base from V and 4 bases from J, leaving 16 bases between. This CDR3 has 16 residues. Here the CDR3 DNA reads TGTGCCAGCAGTGAAGTGTGGAGAGCCAAGAGCACTGAAGCTTTCTTT. This translates into CASSEVWRAKSTEAFF.

The gene calls are TRBV9 and TRBJ1-1; D gene unclear. CDR1 and CDR2 from the germline V gene are SGDLS and YYNGEE. The CDR3 is 14 residues long. Trimming stripped 4 bases from V and 0 bases from J, with 10 bases between. As DNA, the CDR3 is TGTGCCAGCAGCCCCGTGAGCATGAACACTGAAGCTTTCTTT. This sequence encodes CASSPVSMNTEAFF.

The chain couples TRBV6-5 to TRBJ2-7, with no clear D. Germline V gene sequence: CDR1 MNHEY, CDR2 SVGAGI. Trimming took 2 bases from V and 5 from J, leaving 13 bases between them. The CDR3 loop spans 14 amino acids. The DNA of the CDR3 is TGTGCCAGCAGTTACGGTGACACTCACCACGAGCAGTACTTC. This encodes CASSYGDTHHEQYF.

The count of this clone is one. This chain links TRBV19 with TRBJ2-2; D may be TRBD1 (6 bases). Germline V gene lookup returns CDR1 LNHDA and CDR2 SQIVND (reference sequence). This CDR3 spans 16 amino acids. The V gene lost 6 bases and the J gene lost 5 bases, with 19 bases spanning the gap. CDR3 DNA sequence: TGTGCCAGTAGAACGGCGCAGGGGAAGGTTACCGGGGAGCTGTTTTTT. This codes for CASRTAQGKVTGELFF.

J is TRBJ2-3 and V is TRBV18; D unresolved. V was shortened by 3 bases and J by 4 bases, with 11 bases between the two germline ends. The CDR3 length is 14 residues. Per the germline V gene, CDR1 is KGHSH and CDR2 is LQKENI. The CDR3 nucleotides are TGTGCCAGCTCACCTTCTGCCTACCCAGATACGCAGTATTTT. Its translation: CASSPSAYPDTQYF.

In this sample, this clone turned up a few times. The chain carries TRBV6-1 and TRBJ1-2; D might be TRBD1 (6 bases). This CDR3 spans 15 amino acids. V dropped 8 bases and J dropped 0 bases, with 16 bases sitting between them. Per the germline V gene, CDR1 is MNHNS and CDR2 is SASEGT. In DNA form, the CDR3 reads TGTGCCAGCGAACGGGGGGCGGCTACTAACTATGGCTACACCTTC. Protein product: CASERGAATNYGYTF.

This clone came up once. The chain is built from TRBV5-1 and TRBJ2-3; D gene unclear. The CDR3 has 15 amino acids. The germline V gene has CDR1 SGHRS and CDR2 YFSETQ. V shed 1 base and J shed 0 bases, with 9 bases lying between them. The CDR3 spells CASSLKAASTDTQYF. The CDR3 bases are TGCGCCAGCAGCTTGAAGGCGGCTAGCACAGATACGCAGTATTTT.

This clone turned up a few times. V gene TRBV7-2 combines with J gene TRBJ2-7; D uncertain. Germline loops: CDR1 SGHTA, CDR2 FQGNSA. The V gene lost 0 bases and the J gene lost 1 base, with 7 bases spanning the gap. This CDR3 spans 14 amino acids. CDR3 in amino acids: CASSLAAESYEQYF. In DNA form, the CDR3 reads TGTGCCAGCAGCTTAGCCGCGGAATCCTACGAGCAGTACTTC.

The V gene is TRBV18, the J gene TRBJ1-1; D call uncertain. The CDR3 has 14 residues. The V end lost 2 bases, the J end lost 7 bases, and 14 bases lay between the germline ends. Germline V lookup: CDR1 KGHSH, CDR2 LQKENI. The DNA for the CDR3 is TGTGCCAGCTCACCATCCGATAGAATCCGTGAAGCTTTCTTT. Protein: CASSPSDRIREAFF.

The chain has TRBV27 and TRBJ1-6; D not resolved. The germline V gene encodes CDR1 MNHEY and CDR2 SMNVEV (reference sequence). The V and J ends lost 5 bases and 10 bases respectively, with 12 bases between them. There are 13 residues in the CDR3. The CDR3 reads CASSPEIWSPLHF. DNA of the CDR3: TGTGCCAGCAGTCCGGAGATTTGGTCACCCCTCCACTTT.

The DNA of the CDR3 is TGTGCCAGTCAGCGGGGGGATCAGCCCCAGCATTTT. Amino acids: CASQRGDQPQHF. The gene calls are TRBV19 and TRBJ1-5, with D perhaps matching TRBD1 (5 bases). Germline loops: CDR1 LNHDA, CDR2 SQIVND (reference sequence). V lost 8 bases and J 5 bases, leaving 10 bases between the germline ends. The CDR3 contains 12 residues.

The chain recombines TRBV7-3 with TRBJ2-3, with a weak D call TRBD1 (7 bases). V was trimmed by 5 bases and J by 2 bases, leaving 14 bases between them. The germline V gene has CDR1 SGHTA and CDR2 FQGTGA. The CDR3 runs 15 residues. The CDR3 nucleotides are TGTGCCAGCAGCGCGGGACAGCCCGCCACAGATACGCAGTATTTT. This translates into CASSAGQPATDTQYF.

The chain recombines TRBV5-1 with TRBJ2-3, with TRBD1 matching 7 bases. V lost 0 bases to trimming and J lost 5 bases; unmatched junction nucleotides: 3. Germline V gene lookup returns CDR1 SGHRS and CDR2 YFSETQ. The CDR3 extends over 14 amino acids. The CDR3 DNA reads as TGCGCCAGCAGCTTGGAACAGGGGATAGATACGCAGTATTTT. This sequence encodes CASSLEQGIDTQYF.

The rearrangement uses TRBV7-2 and TRBJ1-2; 7 positions agree with TRBD1. The CDR3 extends over 16 amino acids. The germline gives CDR1 SGHTA, CDR2 FQGNSA. V lost 3 bases, J lost 2 bases, and 9 bases stayed unmatched. The CDR3 sequence: CASSFYEPTGNYGYTF. DNA for the CDR3: TGTGCCAGCAGCTTCTACGAACCGACAGGGAACTATGGCTACACCTTC. The full variable domain, its missing parts supplied by reference TRBV7-2 and TRBJ1-2, is GAGVSQSPSNKVTEKGKDVELRCDPISGHTALYWYRQSLGQGLEFLIYFQGNSAPDKSGLPSDRFSAERTGGSVSTLTIQRTQQEDSAVYLCASSFYEPTGNYGYTFGSGTRLTVV.

The chain links TRBV6-5 to TRBJ2-7; 7 positions match TRBD1. Germline-derived CDR1 and CDR2 are MNHEY and SVGAGI. The CDR3 runs to 15 residues. V was pared by 6 bases and J by 1 base, with 9 bases of the junction left unmatched. The CDR3 is CASSPDGGQSYEQYF. Written as DNA, the CDR3 is TGTGCCAGCAGCCCTGATGGGGGACAGTCCTACGAGCAGTACTTC.

The J gene is TRBJ2-5, the V gene TRBV5-1; TRBD2 matches at 9 bases. The length of the CDR3 is 15 residues. CDR1 and CDR2 (germline): SGHRS, YFSETQ. Trimming removed 2 bases from V and 4 bases from J; junction bases left unmatched: 6. CDR3 region: CASSFSRGGPETQYF. The CDR3 DNA reads TGCGCCAGCAGCTTCTCGCGGGGGGGCCCAGAGACCCAGTACTTC.

To note about this clone: The junction shows a germline mismatch at one end, possibly a read error. CDR3 residues: CASSQELTGWDIQHF. In nucleotides, the CDR3 is TGTGCCAGCAGCCAAGAACTGACAGGGTGGGACATTCAGCACTTC. The rearrangement uses TRBV4-2 and TRBJ2-4; 7 bases match TRBD1. Germline CDR1 and CDR2: LGHNA and YNFKEQ. This CDR3 spans 15 amino acids.